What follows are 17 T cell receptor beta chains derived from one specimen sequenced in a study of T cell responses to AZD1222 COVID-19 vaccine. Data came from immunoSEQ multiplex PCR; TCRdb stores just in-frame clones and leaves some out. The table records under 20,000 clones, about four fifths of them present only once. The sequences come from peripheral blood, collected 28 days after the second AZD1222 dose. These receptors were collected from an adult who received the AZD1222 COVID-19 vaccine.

CDR3 coding DNA: TGTGCCAGCAGCCAACGACAGGGATATACGCAGTATTTT. Residues: CASSQRQGYTQYF. The chain uses TRBV14 and TRBJ2-3; 7 nucleotides align to TRBD1. The V gene's germline CDR1 is SGHDN and CDR2 FVKESK. The CDR3 is 13 amino acids. The V and J ends lost 2 bases and 7 bases, in that order; junction bases with no gene match: 3.

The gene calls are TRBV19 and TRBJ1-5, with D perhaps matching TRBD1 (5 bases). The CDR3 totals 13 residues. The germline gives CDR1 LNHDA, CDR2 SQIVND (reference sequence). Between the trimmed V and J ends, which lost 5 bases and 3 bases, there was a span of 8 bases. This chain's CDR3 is CASSEQVNQPQHF. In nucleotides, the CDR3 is TGTGCCAGTAGTGAACAGGTCAATCAGCCCCAGCATTTT.

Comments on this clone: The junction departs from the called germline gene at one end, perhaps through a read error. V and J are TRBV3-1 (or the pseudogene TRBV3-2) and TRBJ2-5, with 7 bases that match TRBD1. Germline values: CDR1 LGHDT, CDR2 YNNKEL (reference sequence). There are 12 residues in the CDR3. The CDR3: CASSLRGRTQDF. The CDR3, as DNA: TGTGCCAGCAGCCTGAGGGGGCGGACTCAGGACTTC.

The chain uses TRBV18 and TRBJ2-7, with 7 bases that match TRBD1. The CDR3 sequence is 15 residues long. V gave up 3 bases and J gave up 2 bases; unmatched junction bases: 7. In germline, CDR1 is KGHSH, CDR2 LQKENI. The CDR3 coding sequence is TGTGCCAGCTCACCTTCTACCGGGACAGCCTACGAGCAGTACTTC. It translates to CASSPSTGTAYEQYF.

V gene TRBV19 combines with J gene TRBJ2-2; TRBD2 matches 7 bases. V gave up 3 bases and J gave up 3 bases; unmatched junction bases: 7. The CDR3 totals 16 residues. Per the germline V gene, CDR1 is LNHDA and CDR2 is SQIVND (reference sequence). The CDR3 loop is CASSIGRELYTGELFF. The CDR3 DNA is TGTGCCAGTAGTATCGGGCGGGAGCTTTACACCGGGGAGCTGTTTTTT.

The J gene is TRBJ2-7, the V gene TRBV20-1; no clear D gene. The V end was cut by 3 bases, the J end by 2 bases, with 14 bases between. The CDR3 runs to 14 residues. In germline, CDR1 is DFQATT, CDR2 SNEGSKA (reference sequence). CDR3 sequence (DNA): TGCAGTGCTAGTGGCCCCCAGGCAACCTACGAGCAGTACTTC. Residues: CSASGPQATYEQYF.

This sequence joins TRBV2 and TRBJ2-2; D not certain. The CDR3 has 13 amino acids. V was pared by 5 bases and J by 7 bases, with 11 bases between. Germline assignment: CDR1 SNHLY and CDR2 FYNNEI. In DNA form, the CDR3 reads TGTGCCAGCAGTTTAGGGCGGAACGGGGAGCTGTTTTTT. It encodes CASSLGRNGELFF.

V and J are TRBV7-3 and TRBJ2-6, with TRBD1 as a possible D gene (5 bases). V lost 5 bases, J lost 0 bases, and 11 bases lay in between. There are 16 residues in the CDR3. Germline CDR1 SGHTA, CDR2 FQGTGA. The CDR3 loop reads CASSGKGRSGANVLTF. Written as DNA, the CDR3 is TGTGCCAGCAGCGGAAAGGGGCGCTCTGGGGCCAACGTCCTGACTTTC.

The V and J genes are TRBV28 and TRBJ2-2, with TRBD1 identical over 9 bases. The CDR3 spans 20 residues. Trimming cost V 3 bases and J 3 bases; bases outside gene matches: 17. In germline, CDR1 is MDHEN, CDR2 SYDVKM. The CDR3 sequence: CASSFKGFRDREFDTGELFF. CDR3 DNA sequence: TGTGCCAGCAGTTTTAAGGGTTTCCGGGACAGGGAATTTGACACCGGGGAGCTGTTTTTT.

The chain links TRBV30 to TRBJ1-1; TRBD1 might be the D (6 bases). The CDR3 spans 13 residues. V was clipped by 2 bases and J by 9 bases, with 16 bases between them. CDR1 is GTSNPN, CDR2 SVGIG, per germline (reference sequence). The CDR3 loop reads CAWSRGKGVKAFF. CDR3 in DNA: TGTGCCTGGAGTCGGGGTAAGGGGGTAAAAGCTTTCTTT.

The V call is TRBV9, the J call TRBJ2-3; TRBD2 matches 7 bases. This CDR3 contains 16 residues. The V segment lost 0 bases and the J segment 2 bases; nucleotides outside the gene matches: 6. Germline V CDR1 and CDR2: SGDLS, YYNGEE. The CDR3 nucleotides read TGTGCCAGCAGCGTAGGCGGAGCGGGAACCACAGATACGCAGTATTTT. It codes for CASSVGGAGTTDTQYF.

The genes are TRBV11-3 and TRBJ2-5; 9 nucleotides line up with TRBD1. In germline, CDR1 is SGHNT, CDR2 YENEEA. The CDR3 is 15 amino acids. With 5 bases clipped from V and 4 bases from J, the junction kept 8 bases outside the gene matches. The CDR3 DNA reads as TGTGCCAGCAGCCGCGACAGGGGGTTTGGAGAGACCCAGTACTTC. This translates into CASSRDRGFGETQYF. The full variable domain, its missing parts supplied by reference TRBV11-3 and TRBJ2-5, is EAGVVQSPRYKIIEKKQPVAFWCNPISGHNTLYWYLQNLGQGPELLIRYENEEAVDDSQLPKDRFSAERLKGVDSTLKIQPAELGDSAVYLCASSRDRGFGETQYFGPGTRLLVL.

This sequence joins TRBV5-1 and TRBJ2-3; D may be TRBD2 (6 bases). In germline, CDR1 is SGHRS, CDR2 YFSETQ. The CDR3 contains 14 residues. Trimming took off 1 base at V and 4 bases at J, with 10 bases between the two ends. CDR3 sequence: CASSLPGDSDTQYF. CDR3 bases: TGCGCCAGCAGCTTGCCGGGAGACTCAGATACGCAGTATTTT.

This chain's CDR3 is CASSLGPSSSYEQYF. CDR3 DNA: TGTGCCAGCAGCTTAGGCCCTAGCAGCTCCTACGAGCAGTACTTC. The rearrangement links TRBV7-9 to TRBJ2-7; perhaps TRBD2 as D (5 bases). Germline V gives CDR1 SEHNR, CDR2 FQNEAQ (reference sequence). V gave up 1 base and J gave up 0 bases, with 10 bases separating them. CDR3 length: 15 residues.

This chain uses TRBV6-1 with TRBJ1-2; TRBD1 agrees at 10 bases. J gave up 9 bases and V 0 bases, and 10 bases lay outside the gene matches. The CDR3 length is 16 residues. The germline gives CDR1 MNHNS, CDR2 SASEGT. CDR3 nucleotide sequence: TGTGCCAGCAGTGAAGCACTCGGCGACAGGGGGCAAAGCTACACCTTC. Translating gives CASSEALGDRGQSYTF.

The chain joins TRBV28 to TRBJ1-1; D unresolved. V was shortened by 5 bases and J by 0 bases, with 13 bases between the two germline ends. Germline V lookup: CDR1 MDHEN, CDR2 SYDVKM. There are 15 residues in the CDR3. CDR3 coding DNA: TGTGCCAGCAGTCCCTTGGCCCTCATGAACACTGAAGCTTTCTTT. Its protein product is CASSPLALMNTEAFF.

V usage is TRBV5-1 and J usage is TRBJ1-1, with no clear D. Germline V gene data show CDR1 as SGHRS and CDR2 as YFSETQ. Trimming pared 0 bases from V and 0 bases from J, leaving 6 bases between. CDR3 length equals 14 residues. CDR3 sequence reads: CASSLVTVNTEAFF. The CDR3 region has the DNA TGCGCCAGCAGCTTGGTAACAGTGAACACTGAAGCTTTCTTT.